This TCR beta chain came from a study of blood T cells in healthy people across ages. A second PCR of about 7 to 12 cycles used a sample-barcoded 5' primer and a J-beta primer mix. All samples gave at least 3 million CDR3-containing paired-end reads. TCRdb redid the calling of the 5' RACE reads with MiXCR, one entry per CDR3 protein. The repertoire holds some 1.1 million distinct CDR3 sequences, with 35% to 45% as singletons. This clonotype was detected a few times. With 1 base removed from V and 2 bases from J, the gap between germline ends came to 13 bases. The CDR3 has 17 amino acids. CDR1 is SGHRS, CDR2 YFSETQ, per germline.

The rearrangement uses TRBV5-1 and TRBJ1-6, with D tentatively TRBD1 (5 bases). The receptor comes from a man aged 18 to 30 in good health. The sample taken for sequencing was blood. The CDR3 region has the DNA TGCGCCAGCAGCTTGCATCGGGGGACGACCTATAATTCACCCCTCCACTTT. Residues: CASSLHRGTTYNSPLHF.